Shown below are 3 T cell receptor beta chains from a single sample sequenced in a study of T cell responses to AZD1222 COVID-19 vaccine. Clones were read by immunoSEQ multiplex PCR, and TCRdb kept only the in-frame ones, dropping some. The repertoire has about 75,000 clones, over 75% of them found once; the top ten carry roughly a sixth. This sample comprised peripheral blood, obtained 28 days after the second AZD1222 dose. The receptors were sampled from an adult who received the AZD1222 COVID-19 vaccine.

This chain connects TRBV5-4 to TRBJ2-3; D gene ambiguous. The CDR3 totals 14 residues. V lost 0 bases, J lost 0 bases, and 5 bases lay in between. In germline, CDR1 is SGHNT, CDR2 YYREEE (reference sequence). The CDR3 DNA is TGTGCCAGCAGCTTGGTCGGAAGCACAGATACGCAGTATTTT. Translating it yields CASSLVGSTDTQYF.

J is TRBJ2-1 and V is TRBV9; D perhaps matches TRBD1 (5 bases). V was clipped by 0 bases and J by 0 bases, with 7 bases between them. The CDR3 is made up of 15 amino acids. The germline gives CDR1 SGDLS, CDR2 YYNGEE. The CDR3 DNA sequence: TGTGCCAGCAGCGTAGAGGGGTACTCCTACAATGAGCAGTTCTTC. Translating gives CASSVEGYSYNEQFF.

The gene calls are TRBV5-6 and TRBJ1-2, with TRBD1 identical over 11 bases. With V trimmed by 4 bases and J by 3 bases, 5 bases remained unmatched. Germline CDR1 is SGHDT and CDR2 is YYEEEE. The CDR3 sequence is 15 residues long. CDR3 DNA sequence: TGTGCCAGCAGCAGAACGGGACAGGGGGACTATGGCTACACCTTC. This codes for CASSRTGQGDYGYTF.